This T cell receptor beta chain is from a study of T-cell reconstitution after alpha-beta-depleted transplantation in children. There are 14 residues in the CDR3. Germline lookup yields CDR1 MNHEY and CDR2 SMNVEV (reference sequence). During its preparation, the TCRbeta library received unique molecular identifiers. A single record per CDR3 protein comes from TCRdb applying MiXCR to the PCR reads. The sample has fewer than 1 million distinct CDR3 sequences; roughly 15% are singletons. This clonotype appeared many times. Its antigen is not identified. One junction end does not reproduce the germline sequence, and a read error may be involved. General study points: The origin of alpha-beta T cells about two months after transplant was reportedly several hundred expanded graft clones. Surviving recipient T cells and thymic progenitors produced the high day-60 TCRbeta diversity seen in some patients.

The sequence was obtained from a male patient under 18 who had a stem cell transplant for acute lymphoblastic leukemia, so the T cells may come from the graft donor. The chain uses TRBV27 and TRBJ2-7; D perhaps matches TRBD2 (5 bases). The material sequenced was PBMCs, mostly from graft donor cells, taken 360 days after TCRalphabeta/CD19-depleted stem cell transplant. The CDR3 bases are TGTGCCAGCAGCTTATCCCCCGGGGCCTACGAGCAGTACTTC. This gives the protein CASSLSPGAYEQYF.